Below are 18 T cell receptor beta chains sequenced from a single sample in a study of T-cell memory formation after mild COVID-19. From the 5' RACE reads, TCRdb called clonotypes with MiXCR, one entry per CDR3 protein. The sample shows under 150,000 distinct CDR3 sequences, 15% to 20% of them seen only once. Sequencing used PBMCs or a T cell subset sorted from them (not recorded which). All receptors derive from an adult woman who had mild COVID-19 (a few samples of this study predate the infection). Cell type and time point are not known.

The chain joins TRBV14 to TRBJ1-1, with 11 bases identical to TRBD1. Looked up from germline, CDR1 is SGHDN and CDR2 is FVKESK. V lost 0 bases to trimming and J lost 10 bases; unmatched junction nucleotides: 7. This CDR3 comprises 15 residues. The CDR3 sequence: CASSQDRAGTGGAFF. CDR3 DNA sequence: TGTGCCAGCAGCCAAGATCGGGCGGGGACAGGGGGAGCTTTCTTT.

This clonotype was counted ten times or more. The chain employs TRBV5-1 and TRBJ2-2; D is undetermined. Trimming took off 0 bases at V and 6 bases at J, with 6 bases between the two ends. The germline V gene encodes CDR1 SGHRS and CDR2 YFSETQ. This CDR3 has 13 amino acids. As DNA, the CDR3 is TGCGCCAGCAGCTTGGAGGCATCCGGGGAGCTGTTTTTT. Protein: CASSLEASGELFF.

This rearrangement joins TRBV13 to TRBJ2-2; 8 nucleotides match TRBD2. The V gene's germline CDR1 is PRHDT and CDR2 FYEKMQ (reference sequence). The CDR3 runs to 14 residues. V was clipped by 3 bases and J by 3 bases; unmatched bases: 0. DNA of the CDR3: TGTGCCAGCAGCTTGGGACTAGACACCGGGGAGCTGTTTTTT. Translated: CASSLGLDTGELFF.

This clonotype came up a few times. The rearrangement links TRBV12-3 or TRBV12-4 to TRBJ2-5; D call uncertain. V was trimmed by 5 bases and J by 2 bases, leaving 6 bases between them. The CDR3 is made up of 12 amino acids. CDR3 in DNA: TGTGCCAGCAGTCCAAAACAAGAGACCCAGTACTTC. Translation: CASSPKQETQYF.

V usage is TRBV24-1 and J usage is TRBJ1-1; tentatively, D is TRBD1 (5 bases). Germline CDR1 reads KGHDR; CDR2 reads SFDVKD. The V end was cut by 4 bases, the J end by 5 bases, with 10 bases between. The CDR3 sequence is 13 residues long. The chain's CDR3 is CATSEGARTEAFF. CDR3 sequence (DNA): TGTGCCACCAGTGAAGGGGCACGGACTGAAGCTTTCTTT.

This clonotype was counted only a few times. The chain has TRBV11-2 and TRBJ2-5; a possible D gene is TRBD1 (5 bases). The CDR3 spans 14 residues. V was cut by 5 bases and J by 0 bases, with 10 bases left in between. Per germline, CDR1 SGHAT and CDR2 FQNNGV. CDR3 sequence reads: CASSISGYQETQYF. The CDR3 DNA is TGTGCCAGCAGCATATCAGGGTACCAAGAGACCCAGTACTTC.

The chain has TRBV11-2 and TRBJ2-2; D not certain. The V end lost 0 bases, the J end lost 11 bases, and 10 bases lay between the germline ends. The CDR3 spans 13 residues. Germline V gives CDR1 SGHAT, CDR2 FQNNGV. The CDR3 loop reads CASSLESPSELFF. The CDR3 DNA is TGTGCCAGCAGCTTAGAGTCCCCGTCCGAGCTGTTTTTT.

This clonotype was found a few times. The chain employs TRBV11-2 and TRBJ2-7; TRBD1 matches 7 bases. This CDR3 has 14 amino acids. Losses at the gene ends were 1 base for V and 8 bases for J; bases not matched to a gene: 8. The germline V gene encodes CDR1 SGHAT and CDR2 FQNNGV. The CDR3 here is CASSLGLQGIQQYF. Written as DNA, the CDR3 is TGTGCCAGCAGCTTAGGCTTACAGGGGATACAGCAGTACTTC.

V and J are TRBV12-3 or TRBV12-4 and TRBJ2-7, with TRBD2 identical over 8 bases. This CDR3 contains 15 residues. J was trimmed by 7 bases and V by 8 bases; bases with no gene match: 16. The DNA for the CDR3 is TGTGCCAGCTCCCCCCGGGGGGGAGCTTTAGGGGAGCAGTACTTC. Its protein is CASSPRGGALGEQYF.

This clonotype was seen a few times. V usage is TRBV20-1 and J usage is TRBJ2-3, with D possibly TRBD2 on 5 matching bases. V gave up 0 bases and J gave up 1 base, with 14 bases separating them. CDR3 length: 16 amino acids. Germline CDR1 reads DFQATT; CDR2 reads SNEGSKA (reference sequence). The CDR3: CSARDYGDWGTDTQYF. CDR3 sequence (DNA): TGCAGTGCTAGAGATTACGGGGATTGGGGCACAGATACGCAGTATTTT.

DNA for the CDR3: TGTGCCAGCAGACCCAGGACAGGGGGCTACGAGCAGTACTTC. Amino acid sequence: CASRPRTGGYEQYF. The chain links TRBV7-8 to TRBJ2-7, with 10 bases fitting TRBD1. The trim removed 6 bases at V and 3 bases at J, leaving 5 bases unmatched. The CDR3 loop spans 14 amino acids. Germline V CDR1 and CDR2: SGHVS, FQNEAQ.

DNA for the CDR3: TGTGCCTGGAAAACAGGGGGCGCGAGTTTCGGCTACACCTTC. It is translated as CAWKTGGASFGYTF. The V gene is TRBV30, the J gene TRBJ1-2; 9 bases fit TRBD1. Trimming removed 4 bases from V and 8 bases from J; junction bases left unmatched: 11. CDR1 is GTSNPN, CDR2 SVGIG, per germline (reference sequence). This CDR3 spans 14 amino acids.

There are a few counts of this clonotype. This chain links TRBV5-1 with TRBJ2-5; TRBD1 matches 7 bases. This CDR3 spans 14 amino acids. Trimming at V came to 4 bases and at J to 2 bases, leaving 5 bases not matched to a gene. Germline V CDR1 and CDR2: SGHRS, YFSETQ. The CDR3 region is CASSPQTGQETQYF. The CDR3 nucleotides read TGCGCCAGCAGCCCCCAGACAGGGCAAGAGACCCAGTACTTC. The variable domain in full, completed from reference TRBV5-1 and TRBJ2-5, reads KAGVTQTPRYLIKTRGQQVTLSCSPISGHRSVSWYQQTPGQGLQFLFEYFSETQRNKGNFPGRFSGRQFSNSRSEMNVSTLELGDSALYLCASSPQTGQETQYFGPGTRLLVL.

The chain employs TRBV7-6 and TRBJ2-1; D remains unclear. V lost 4 bases to trimming and J lost 9 bases, with 10 bases between them. The CDR3 is made up of 12 amino acids. CDR1 and CDR2 from the germline V gene are SGHVS and FNYEAQ. The CDR3 sequence: CASSSTAPEQFF. The CDR3 DNA sequence: TGTGCCAGCAGCTCAACAGCGCCTGAGCAGTTCTTC.

This clonotype was recorded a few times. The chain carries TRBV29-1 and TRBJ2-7; 8 positions agree with TRBD1. Germline values: CDR1 SQVTM, CDR2 ANQGSEA. The CDR3 spans 16 residues. CDR3 in amino acids: CPPPRDRRGLAYEQYF. The CDR3 DNA is TGCCCTCCCCCACGGGACAGGCGAGGCCTAGCCTACGAGCAGTACTTC.

This clonotype was seen a few times. V is TRBV15 and J is TRBJ2-7; 9 nucleotides match TRBD2. The trim removed 4 bases at V and 3 bases at J, leaving 7 bases unmatched. The CDR3 totals 15 residues. Germline-derived CDR1 and CDR2 are LNHNV and YYDKDF (reference sequence). This CDR3 reads CATSILAGGRYEQYF. In DNA form, the CDR3 reads TGTGCCACCAGCATACTTGCGGGGGGGCGCTACGAGCAGTACTTC.

This chain connects TRBV23-1 to TRBJ1-4; D uncertain. TRBV23-1 is designated an ORF whose function remains uncertain. The CDR3 runs to 15 residues. The V end was cut by 0 bases, the J end by 4 bases, with 9 bases between. The CDR3 nucleotides read TGCGCCAGCAGTCAATCGAGGCGCCGTAATGAAAAACTGTTTTTT. Amino acids: CASSQSRRRNEKLFF.

This clonotype has only a few counts. The chain carries TRBV24-1 and TRBJ2-3, with D unresolved. Germline V lookup: CDR1 KGHDR, CDR2 SFDVKD. The CDR3 runs to 12 residues. V lost 5 bases and J lost 3, with 5 bases in between. CDR3 residues: CATSATTDTQYF. In DNA form, the CDR3 reads TGTGCCACCAGTGCGACGACAGATACGCAGTATTTT.